This T cell receptor beta chain was retrieved from a study of shared clonotypes between healthy human individuals. Terminally differentiated effector memory CD45RA+ cells were left out of the naive CD8 fraction, which was CD45RO-negative and positively selected for CCR7. Trimming removed 0 bases at V and 2 bases at J, with 12 bases between. Germline-derived CDR1 and CDR2 are SGHRS and YFSETQ. The CDR3 covers 15 residues. The data were produced by immunoSEQ multiplex PCR, yet TCRdb's version contains in-frame clones alone and is incomplete. The data show roughly 2.1 million clones, with roughly 91% seen just once and about 1.8% held by the top ten.

The TCR was taken from a man between 18 and 35 years old in good health. Some clones in this sample may be carry-over from other donors' samples. The sample taken for sequencing was naive CD8+ T cells from PBMCs. The gene calls are TRBV5-1 and TRBJ2-7; D is perhaps TRBD1 or TRBD2 (6 bases each). The CDR3 nucleotides are TGCGCCAGCAGCTTGGTAGGGGGGCTAACCTACGAGCAGTACTTC. Translating it yields CASSLVGGLTYEQYF.